What follows is one TCR beta chain and its context. Its antigen remains unknown. This sample stems from a study of shared clonotypes between healthy human individuals. Study-wide results and limits: Clonotypes not shared had lower generation probabilities than those common to all four donors.

The naive CD8 subset, CD45RO-negative cells positively selected for CCR7, excluded terminally differentiated effector memory CD45RA+ cells. This CDR3 is built from 15 residues. J gave up 8 bases and V 2 bases, and 9 bases lay outside the gene matches. Germline CDR1 PRHDT, CDR2 FYEKMQ (reference sequence). Sequencing was performed with immunoSEQ multiplex PCR; in TCRdb, only in-frame clones are kept and a portion is missing. Found here are some 630,000 clones, roughly 95% of them singletons; the top ten hold roughly 0.1%. The sequenced material came from naive CD8+ T cells sorted from blood. The chain has TRBV13 and TRBJ2-1, with 7 bases fitting TRBD1. The sequence derives from a woman in her thirties in good health. The CDR3 DNA sequence: TGTGCCAGCAGCTTATTAGCCAGAGGGGGCGATGAGCAGTTCTTC. This encodes CASSLLARGGDEQFF.